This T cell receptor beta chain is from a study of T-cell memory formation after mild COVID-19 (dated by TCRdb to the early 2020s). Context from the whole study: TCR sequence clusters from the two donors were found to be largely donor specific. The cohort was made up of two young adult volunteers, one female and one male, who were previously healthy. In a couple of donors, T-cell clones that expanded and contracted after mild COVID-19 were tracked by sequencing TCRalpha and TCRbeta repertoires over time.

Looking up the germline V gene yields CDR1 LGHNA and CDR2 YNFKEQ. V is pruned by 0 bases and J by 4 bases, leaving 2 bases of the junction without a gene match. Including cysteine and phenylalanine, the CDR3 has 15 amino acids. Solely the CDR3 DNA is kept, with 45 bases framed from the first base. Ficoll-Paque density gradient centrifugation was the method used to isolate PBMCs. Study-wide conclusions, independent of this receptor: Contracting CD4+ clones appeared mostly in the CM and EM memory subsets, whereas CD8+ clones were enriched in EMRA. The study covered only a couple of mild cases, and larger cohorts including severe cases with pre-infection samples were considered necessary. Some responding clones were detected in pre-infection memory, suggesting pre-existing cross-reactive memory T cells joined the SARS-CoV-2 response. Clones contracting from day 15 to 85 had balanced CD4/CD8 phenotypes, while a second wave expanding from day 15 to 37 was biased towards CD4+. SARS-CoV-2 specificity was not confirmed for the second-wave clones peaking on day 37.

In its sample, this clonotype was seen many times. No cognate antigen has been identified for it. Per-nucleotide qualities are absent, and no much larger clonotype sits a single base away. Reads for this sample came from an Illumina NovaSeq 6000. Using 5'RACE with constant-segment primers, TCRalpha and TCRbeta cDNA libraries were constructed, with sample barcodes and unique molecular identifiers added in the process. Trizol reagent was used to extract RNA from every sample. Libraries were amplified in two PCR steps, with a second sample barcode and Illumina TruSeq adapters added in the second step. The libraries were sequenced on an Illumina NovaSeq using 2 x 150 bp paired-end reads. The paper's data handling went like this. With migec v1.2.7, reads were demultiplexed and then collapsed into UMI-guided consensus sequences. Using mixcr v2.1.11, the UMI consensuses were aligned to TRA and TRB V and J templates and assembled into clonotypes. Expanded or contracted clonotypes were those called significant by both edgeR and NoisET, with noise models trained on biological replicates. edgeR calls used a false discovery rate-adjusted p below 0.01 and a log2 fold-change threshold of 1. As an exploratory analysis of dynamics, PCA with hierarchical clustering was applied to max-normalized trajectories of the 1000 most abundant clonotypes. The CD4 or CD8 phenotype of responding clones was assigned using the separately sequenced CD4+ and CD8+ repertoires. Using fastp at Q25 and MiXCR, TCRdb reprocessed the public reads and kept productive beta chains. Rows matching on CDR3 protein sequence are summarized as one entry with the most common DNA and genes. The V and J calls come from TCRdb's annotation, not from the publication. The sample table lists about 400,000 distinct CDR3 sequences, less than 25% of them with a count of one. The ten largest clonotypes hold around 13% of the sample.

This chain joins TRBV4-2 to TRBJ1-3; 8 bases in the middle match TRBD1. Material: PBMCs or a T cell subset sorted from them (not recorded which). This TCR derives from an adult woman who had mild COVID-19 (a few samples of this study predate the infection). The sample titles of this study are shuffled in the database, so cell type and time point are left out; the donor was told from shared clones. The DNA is TGTGCCAGCAGCCAAGAGGCAGGGGGCGGAAACACCATATATTTT. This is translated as CASSQEAGGGNTIYF.